This T cell receptor (beta chain) comes out of a study of T cell repertoires in Merkel cell carcinoma (dated by TCRdb to about 2019). Study-level background: Patients who had received intralesional immunotherapy or systemic immune checkpoint blockade prior to the biopsy were excluded. Inclusion required a diagnosis of MCPyV-positive Merkel cell carcinoma and successful in vitro expansion of tumor-infiltrating lymphocytes. The MCPyV-specific clonotypes were initially defined from expanded tumor-infiltrating lymphocytes through tetramer sorting, cloning and paired TCR sequencing. Here is what the overall study found, with its caveats: The study did not examine normal tissue biopsies.

With regard to this clone: Its specific antigen is unknown. No per-base quality is available; no much larger clone lies one base away.

Every study subject tested positive for serum antibodies to T-antigen and had biopsy-confirmed Merkel cell carcinoma that was MCPyV-positive. Genomic DNA was extracted from more than 5 adjacent 10-micron frozen tumor sections without any cell sorting or culture. About 5 x 5 x 5 mm of tumor biopsy tissue was frozen in optimal cutting temperature compound. In the frozen biopsy, scout sections stained with hematoxylin and eosin confirmed plenty of Merkel cell carcinoma along with infiltrating cells. The immunoSEQ assay was used both to sequence TRB CDR3 from tumor genomic DNA and to process the resulting data. As stored in TCRdb, this immuneACCESS dataset retains in-frame rearrangements with V and J assigned. A fraction of the clones does not appear; measured against another copy, unresolved V genes explain less than half of the discrepancy, and the remainder lacks a known reason. The table for this sample lists 11,000 to 15,000 clones; 76% of them were counted only once. Clones ranked in the top ten supply under 20% of the sample.

The germline V and J ends show losses of 5 bases and 4 bases respectively, and no gene match explains 5 bases of the junction. The CDR1 and CDR2 encoded by the germline V gene are MNHEY and SVGAGI. The cysteine opens and the phenylalanine closes a CDR3 of 14 amino acids. Only the CDR3 DNA stays, 42 bases, in frame from base 1. The rearrangement combines TRBV6-5 with TRBJ1-1; the central 9 bases match TRBD1. The clonotype comes from an adult with Merkel cell carcinoma. Sample: tumor tissue. The nucleotide sequence reads as follows: TGTGCCAGCAGTATAACGACAGGGGGCACTGAAGCTTTCTTT. Its translation is CASSITTGGTEAFF.